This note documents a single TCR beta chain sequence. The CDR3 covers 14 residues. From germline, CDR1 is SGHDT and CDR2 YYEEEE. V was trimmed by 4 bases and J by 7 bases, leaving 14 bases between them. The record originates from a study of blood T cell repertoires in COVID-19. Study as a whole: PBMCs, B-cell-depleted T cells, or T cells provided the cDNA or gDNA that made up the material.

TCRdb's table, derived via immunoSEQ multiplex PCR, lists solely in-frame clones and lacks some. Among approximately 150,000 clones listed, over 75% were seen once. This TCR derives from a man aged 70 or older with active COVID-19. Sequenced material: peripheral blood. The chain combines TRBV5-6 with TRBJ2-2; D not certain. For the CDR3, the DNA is TGTGCCAGCAGCGTCTGGGCCCGCAGCGGGGAGCTGTTTTTT. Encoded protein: CASSVWARSGELFF.